The entry below gives a single TCR beta chain sequence along with its context. This record comes from a study of early T cells in non-severe SARS-CoV-2 infection. The V and J ends lost 4 bases and 4 bases respectively, with 13 bases between them. The CDR3 sequence is 13 residues long. The germline CDR1 and CDR2 sequences are GTSNPN and SVGIG (reference sequence). TCRdb re-analysed the 5' RACE reads in MiXCR, keeping a single row per CDR3 protein. The sample includes 45,000 or so distinct CDR3 sequences, 23% of them seen just once. This sequence joins TRBV30 and TRBJ1-1; D uncertain. The material was whole blood, obtained at baseline. The TCR originated in an adult who was a healthcare worker with PCR-confirmed SARS-CoV-2 infection or an uninfected control (not recorded which). The CDR3 nucleotides are TGTGCCTGGAAGATTTCGGAGGGCACTGAAGCTTTCTTT. Its protein is CAWKISEGTEAFF.